This T cell receptor beta chain was found in a study of cytomegalovirus exposure and HLA in healthy donors. Overall study context: Findings of an earlier analysis included around 100 million unique TCR beta sequences from 180 million or so T cells. The study's findings and limits: The authors later found most CMV-associated TCR beta chains appeared HLA-restricted. The authors later linked a missense DCLRE1C variant to TCR beta V- and J-gene trimming.

There are 12 residues in the CDR3. V shed 6 bases and J shed 1 base, with 10 bases lying between them. Germline CDR1 is SQVTM and CDR2 is ANQGSEA. As concerns this clone: Its antigen is undetermined. This same CDR3 is encoded by further DNA sequences in the sample.

The PCR contained 60 Vbeta and 13 Jbeta primers. Profiled with immunoSEQ multiplex PCR; TCRdb holds only in-frame clones, not every one. Its table records 150,000 or so clones. This TCR was recovered from a woman aged 45-60 years in good health and CMV-seronegative. The V gene is TRBV29-1, the J gene TRBJ2-7, with D uncertain. The sequenced sample consisted of PBMCs. CDR3 nucleotides: TGCAGCGTCCAGGTCCCATCCTACGAGCAGTACTTC. This encodes CSVQVPSYEQYF.